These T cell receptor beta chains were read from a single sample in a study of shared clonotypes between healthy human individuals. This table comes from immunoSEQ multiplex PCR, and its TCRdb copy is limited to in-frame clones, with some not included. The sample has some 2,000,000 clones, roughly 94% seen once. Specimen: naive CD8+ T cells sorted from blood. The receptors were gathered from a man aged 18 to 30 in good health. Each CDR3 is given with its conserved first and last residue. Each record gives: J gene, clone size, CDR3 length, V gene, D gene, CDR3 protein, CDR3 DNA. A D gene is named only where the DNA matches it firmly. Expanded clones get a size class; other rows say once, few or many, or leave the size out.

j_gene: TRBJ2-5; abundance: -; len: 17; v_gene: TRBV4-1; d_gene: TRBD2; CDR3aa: CASSQVSGGALRETQYF; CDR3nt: TGCGCCAGCAGCCAAGTTAGCGGGGGGGCCCTCCGGGAGACCCAGTACTTC
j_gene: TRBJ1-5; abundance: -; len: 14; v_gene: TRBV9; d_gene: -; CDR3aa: CASSEPGYDQPQHF; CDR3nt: TGTGCCAGCAGCGAACCAGGGTACGATCAGCCCCAGCATTTT
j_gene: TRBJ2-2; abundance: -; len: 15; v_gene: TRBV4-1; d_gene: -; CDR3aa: CASSPPGVNTGELFF; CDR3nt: TGCGCCAGCAGCCCACCAGGGGTCAACACCGGGGAGCTGTTTTTT
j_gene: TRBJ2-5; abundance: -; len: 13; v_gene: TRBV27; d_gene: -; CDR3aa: CASSSQVGETQYF; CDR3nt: TGTGCCAGCAGTTCTCAGGTCGGGGAGACCCAGTACTTC
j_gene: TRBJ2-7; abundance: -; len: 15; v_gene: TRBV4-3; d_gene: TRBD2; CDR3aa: CASSQEREGLYEQYF; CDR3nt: TGCGCCAGCAGCCAAGAGCGGGAGGGCCTCTACGAGCAGTACTTC
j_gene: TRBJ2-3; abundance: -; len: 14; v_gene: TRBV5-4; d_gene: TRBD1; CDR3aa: CASSFWTGYDTQYF; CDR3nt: TGTGCCAGCAGCTTTTGGACAGGGTACGATACGCAGTATTTT
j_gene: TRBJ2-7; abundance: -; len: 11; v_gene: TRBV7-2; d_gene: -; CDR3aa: CASSRDYEQYF; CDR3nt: TGTGCCAGCAGCCGGGACTACGAGCAGTACTTC
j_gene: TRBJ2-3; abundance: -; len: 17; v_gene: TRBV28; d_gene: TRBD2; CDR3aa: CASSLTGLAGVTDTQYF; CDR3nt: TGTGCCAGCAGTTTAACGGGACTAGCGGGGGTCACAGATACGCAGTATTTT
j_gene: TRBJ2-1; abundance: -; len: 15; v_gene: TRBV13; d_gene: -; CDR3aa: CASSLGRGSYNEQFF; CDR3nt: TGTGCCAGCAGCTTAGGGAGGGGCTCCTACAATGAGCAGTTCTTC
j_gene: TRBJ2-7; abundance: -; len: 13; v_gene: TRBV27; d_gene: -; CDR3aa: CASSAVPPREQYF; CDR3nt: TGTGCCAGCAGTGCCGTACCCCCCCGCGAGCAGTACTTC
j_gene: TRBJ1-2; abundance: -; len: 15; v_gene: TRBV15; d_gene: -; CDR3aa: CATSRDIFGERGYTF; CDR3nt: TGTGCCACCAGCAGAGATATTTTCGGGGAACGGGGCTACACCTTC
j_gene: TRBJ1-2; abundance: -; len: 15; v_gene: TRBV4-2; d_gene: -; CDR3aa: CASSQEIGGGYGYTF; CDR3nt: TGTGCCAGCAGCCAAGAAATCGGGGGTGGGTATGGCTACACCTTC
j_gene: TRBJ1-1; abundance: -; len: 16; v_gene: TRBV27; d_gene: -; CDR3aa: CASSLPPYREGARAFF; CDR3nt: TGTGCCAGCAGTCTACCTCCTTACAGGGAAGGGGCGAGAGCTTTCTTT
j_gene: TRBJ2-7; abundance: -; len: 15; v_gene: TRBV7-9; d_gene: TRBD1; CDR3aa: CASSETGNPTYEQYF; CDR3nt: TGTGCCAGCAGCGAGACAGGGAACCCCACCTACGAGCAGTACTTC
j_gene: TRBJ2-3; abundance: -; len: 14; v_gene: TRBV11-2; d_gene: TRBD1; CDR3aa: CASSTTGVTDTQYF; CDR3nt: TGTGCCAGCAGCACGACAGGGGTTACGGATACGCAGTATTTT
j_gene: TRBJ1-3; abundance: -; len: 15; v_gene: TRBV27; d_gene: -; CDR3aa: CASSPGVLSGNTIYF; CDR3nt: TGTGCCAGCAGTCCGGGGGTTCTCTCTGGAAACACCATATATTTT
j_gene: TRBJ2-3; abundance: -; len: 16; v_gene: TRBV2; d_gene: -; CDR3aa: CASSEGRTTSTDTQYF; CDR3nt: TGTGCCAGCAGTGAAGGACGGACGACTAGCACAGATACGCAGTATTTT
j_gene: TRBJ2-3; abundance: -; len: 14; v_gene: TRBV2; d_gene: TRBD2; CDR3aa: CASSLAGRKDTQYF; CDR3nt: TGTGCCAGCAGTCTAGCGGGGAGGAAGGATACGCAGTATTTT
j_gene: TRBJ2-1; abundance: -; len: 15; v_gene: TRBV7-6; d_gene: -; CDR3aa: CASSRNSLDLNEQFF; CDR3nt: TGTGCCAGCAGTCGGAACTCTTTAGACCTCAATGAGCAGTTCTTC
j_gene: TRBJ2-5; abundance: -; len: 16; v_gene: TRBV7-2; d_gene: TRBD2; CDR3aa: CASSLDRLAPQETQYF; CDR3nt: TGTGCCAGCAGCTTAGATCGACTAGCGCCCCAAGAGACCCAGTACTTC
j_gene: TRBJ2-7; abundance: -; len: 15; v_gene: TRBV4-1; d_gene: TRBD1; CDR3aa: CASSQRQGGSYEQYF; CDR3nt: TGCGCCAGCAGCCAACGACAGGGGGGGTCCTACGAGCAGTACTTC
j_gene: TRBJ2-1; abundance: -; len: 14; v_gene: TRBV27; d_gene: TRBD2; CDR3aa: CASSSPTSGTEQFF; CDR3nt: TGTGCCAGCAGTTCCCCGACTAGCGGGACTGAGCAGTTCTTC
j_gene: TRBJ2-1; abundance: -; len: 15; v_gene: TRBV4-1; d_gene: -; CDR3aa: CASSQVYAGPNEQFF; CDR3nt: TGCGCCAGCAGCCAAGTGTATGCAGGGCCCAATGAGCAGTTCTTC
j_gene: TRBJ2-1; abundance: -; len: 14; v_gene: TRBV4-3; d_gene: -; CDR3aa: CASSLRMGWDEQFF; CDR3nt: TGCGCCAGCAGCCTACGGATGGGGTGGGATGAGCAGTTCTTC
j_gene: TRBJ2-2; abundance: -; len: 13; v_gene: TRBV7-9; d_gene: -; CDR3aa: CASSLDTTEELFF; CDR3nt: TGTGCCAGCAGCCTCGACACTACCGAGGAGCTGTTTTTT
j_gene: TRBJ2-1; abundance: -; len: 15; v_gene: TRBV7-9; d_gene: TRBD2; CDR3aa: CASSLAPLAVNEQFF; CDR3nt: TGTGCCAGCAGCTTAGCGCCACTAGCGGTAAATGAGCAGTTCTTC
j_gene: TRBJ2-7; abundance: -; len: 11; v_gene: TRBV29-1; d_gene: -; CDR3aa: CSVAGAYEQYF; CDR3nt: TGCAGCGTTGCAGGGGCCTACGAGCAGTACTTC
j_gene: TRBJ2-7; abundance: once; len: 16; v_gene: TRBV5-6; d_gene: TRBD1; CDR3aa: CASSLNPDREGYEQYF; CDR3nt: TGTGCCAGCAGCCTGAATCCGGACAGGGAAGGCTACGAGCAGTACTTC
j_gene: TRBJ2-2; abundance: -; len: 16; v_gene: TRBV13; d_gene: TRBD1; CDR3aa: CASSTLQGSGTGELFF; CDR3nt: TGTGCCAGCAGCACTCTACAGGGGTCGGGCACCGGGGAGCTGTTTTTT
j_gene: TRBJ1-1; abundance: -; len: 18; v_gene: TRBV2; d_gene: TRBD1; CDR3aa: CASSSLGTDFSMNTEAFF; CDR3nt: TGTGCCAGCAGTAGTTTGGGGACAGATTTTTCTATGAACACTGAAGCTTTCTTT
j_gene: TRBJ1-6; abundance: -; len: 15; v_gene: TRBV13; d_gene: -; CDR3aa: CASSSTSQRDSPLHF; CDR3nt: TGTGCCAGCAGCTCAACCTCTCAAAGGGATTCACCCCTCCACTTT
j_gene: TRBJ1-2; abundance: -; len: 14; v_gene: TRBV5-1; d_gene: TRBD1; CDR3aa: CASSTGTANYGYTF; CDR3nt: TGCGCCAGCAGCACTGGGACAGCTAACTATGGCTACACCTTC
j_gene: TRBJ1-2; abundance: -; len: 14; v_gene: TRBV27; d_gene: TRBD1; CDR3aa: CASSYRGGLDGYTF; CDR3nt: TGTGCCAGCAGTTACAGGGGTGGCTTAGATGGCTACACCTTC
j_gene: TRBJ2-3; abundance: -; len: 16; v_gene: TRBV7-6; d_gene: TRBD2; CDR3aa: CASRLLAGGLTDTQYF; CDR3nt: TGTGCCAGCAGGTTACTAGCGGGGGGGCTTACAGATACGCAGTATTTT
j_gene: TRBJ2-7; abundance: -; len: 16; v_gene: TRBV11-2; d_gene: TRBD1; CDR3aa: CASSPSLGQGEYEQYF; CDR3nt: TGTGCCAGCAGCCCCTCCCTGGGACAGGGAGAATACGAGCAGTACTTC
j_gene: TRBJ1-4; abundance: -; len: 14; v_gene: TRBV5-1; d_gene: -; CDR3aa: CASGEGGLGEKLFF; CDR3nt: TGCGCCAGCGGCGAGGGGGGTTTGGGTGAAAAACTGTTTTTT
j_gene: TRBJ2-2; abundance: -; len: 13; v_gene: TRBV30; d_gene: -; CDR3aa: CAWSAGIYGELFF; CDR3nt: TGTGCCTGGAGCGCGGGAATTTACGGGGAGCTGTTTTTT
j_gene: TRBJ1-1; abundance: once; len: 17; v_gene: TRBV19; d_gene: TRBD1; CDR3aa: CASSSRDRGRGDTEAFF; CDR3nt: TGTGCCAGTAGTAGCCGGGACAGGGGAAGAGGGGACACTGAAGCTTTCTTT
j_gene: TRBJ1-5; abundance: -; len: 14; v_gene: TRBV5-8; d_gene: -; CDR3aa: CASSSVWGNQPQHF; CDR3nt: TGTGCCAGCAGCTCGGTCTGGGGCAATCAGCCCCAGCATTTT
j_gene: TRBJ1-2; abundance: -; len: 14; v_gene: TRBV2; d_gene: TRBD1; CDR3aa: CASSEIAGGYGYTF; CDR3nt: TGTGCCAGCAGTGAAATTGCAGGGGGCTATGGCTACACCTTC
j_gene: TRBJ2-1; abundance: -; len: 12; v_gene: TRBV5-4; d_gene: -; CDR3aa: CASSRTSNEQFF; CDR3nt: TGTGCCAGCAGCCGAACTAGCAATGAGCAGTTCTTC
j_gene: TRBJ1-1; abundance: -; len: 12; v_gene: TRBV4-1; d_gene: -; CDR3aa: CASSQDEDEAFF; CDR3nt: TGCGCCAGCAGCCAAGATGAAGACGAAGCTTTCTTT
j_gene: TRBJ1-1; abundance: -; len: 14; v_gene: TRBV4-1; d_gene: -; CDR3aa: CASSYRHGNTEAFF; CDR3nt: TGCGCCAGCAGCTATCGACACGGTAACACTGAAGCTTTCTTT
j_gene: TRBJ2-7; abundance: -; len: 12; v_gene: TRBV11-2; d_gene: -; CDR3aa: CASSFSSYEQYF; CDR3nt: TGTGCCAGCAGCTTTTCTAGCTACGAGCAGTACTTC